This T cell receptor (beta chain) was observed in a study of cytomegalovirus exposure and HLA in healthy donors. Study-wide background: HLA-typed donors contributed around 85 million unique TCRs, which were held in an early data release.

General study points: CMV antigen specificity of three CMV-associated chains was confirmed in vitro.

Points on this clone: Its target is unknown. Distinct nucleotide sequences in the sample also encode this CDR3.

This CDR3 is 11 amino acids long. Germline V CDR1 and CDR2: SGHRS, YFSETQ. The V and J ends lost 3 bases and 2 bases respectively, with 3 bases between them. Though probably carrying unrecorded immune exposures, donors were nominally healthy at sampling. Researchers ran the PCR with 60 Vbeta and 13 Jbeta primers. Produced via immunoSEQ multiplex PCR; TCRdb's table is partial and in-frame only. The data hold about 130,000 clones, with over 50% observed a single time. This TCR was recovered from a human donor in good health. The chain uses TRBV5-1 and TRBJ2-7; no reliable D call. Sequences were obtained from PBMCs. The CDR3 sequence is CASSSTYEQYF. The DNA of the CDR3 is TGCGCCAGCAGCTCAACCTACGAGCAGTACTTC.